Shown below are 28 T cell receptor beta chains from a single sample sequenced in a study of control samples from healthy donors and cancer patients. Profiling relied on immunoSEQ multiplex PCR, and the TCRdb table lists in-frame clones only, not all of them. The repertoire holds 350,000 to 450,000 clones, with over 75% as singletons. Material: PBMCs. These receptors were taken from a man between 35 and 55 years old with head and neck cancer.

The rearrangement uses TRBV5-1 and TRBJ1-2, with D maybe TRBD1 (5 bases). The V gene lost 4 bases and the J gene lost 0 bases, with 16 bases spanning the gap. The germline gives CDR1 SGHRS, CDR2 YFSETQ. This CDR3 has 16 amino acids. CDR3 coding DNA: TGCGCCAGCAGCCCTTGGGGGGAGAACCCTAACTATGGCTACACCTTC. Translated: CASSPWGENPNYGYTF.

The chain recombines TRBV6-1 with TRBJ2-7; a possible D gene is TRBD2 (5 bases). The ends were cut back, 1 base at V and 2 bases at J, with 6 bases in the middle. The germline CDR1 and CDR2 sequences are MNHNS and SASEGT. This CDR3 has 13 amino acids. The CDR3 sequence is CASSEGLPYEQYF. The CDR3 region has the DNA TGTGCCAGCAGTGAAGGACTACCCTACGAGCAGTACTTC.

This chain connects TRBV4-2 to TRBJ1-3; D is unclear. This CDR3 has 17 residues. V lost 0 bases and J 0 bases, leaving 12 bases between the germline ends. Looked up from germline, CDR1 is LGHNA and CDR2 is YNFKEQ. In DNA form, the CDR3 reads TGTGCCAGCAGCCAAGAAGGCTCTACTGACTCTGGAAACACCATATATTTT. It codes for CASSQEGSTDSGNTIYF.

This chain joins TRBV6-4 and TRBJ2-3; D unclear. V lost 0 bases to trimming and J lost 6 bases, with 7 bases between them. Germline CDR1 and CDR2: MRHNA and SNTAGT. The CDR3 sequence is 13 residues long. The CDR3 loop reads CASSDSPRDTQYF. The CDR3 region has the DNA TGTGCCAGCAGTGACTCCCCACGTGATACGCAGTATTTT.

This rearrangement joins TRBV4-1 to TRBJ2-3, with 10 nucleotides matching TRBD2. V was clipped by 0 bases and J by 3 bases; unmatched bases: 15. CDR3 size: 20 residues. Germline loops: CDR1 MGHRA, CDR2 YSYEKL. CDR3 sequence reads: CASSQDRIRGGLARTDTQYF. CDR3 DNA: TGCGCCAGCAGCCAAGATCGAATAAGAGGGGGACTAGCGAGGACAGATACGCAGTATTTT.

This clone was found once. The chain carries TRBV7-2 and TRBJ2-2, with D hard to call. The CDR3 has 14 amino acids. V lost 4 bases and J lost 0, with 6 bases in between. Per the germline V gene, CDR1 is SGHTA and CDR2 is FQGNSA. The CDR3 sequence is CASSSLPNTGELFF. DNA for the CDR3: TGTGCCAGCAGCTCCCTCCCGAACACCGGGGAGCTGTTTTTT.

J is TRBJ2-1 and V is TRBV29-1; D unresolved. This CDR3 has 12 amino acids. CDR1 and CDR2 from the germline V gene are SQVTM and ANQGSEA. V was clipped by 1 base and J by 6 bases, with 7 bases between them. The CDR3 DNA sequence: TGCAGCGTTGAAGGTATGGGCAATGAGCAGTTCTTC. It specifies CSVEGMGNEQFF.

The genes are TRBV27 and TRBJ2-2, with 9 bases that match TRBD2. In germline, CDR1 is MNHEY, CDR2 SMNVEV (reference sequence). The CDR3 is made up of 15 amino acids. Losses at the gene ends were 8 bases for V and 2 bases for J; bases not matched to a gene: 6. This chain's CDR3 is CASGRLAGNTGELFF. The CDR3 DNA is TGTGCCAGCGGGAGGCTAGCGGGAAACACCGGGGAGCTGTTTTTT.

The rearrangement uses TRBV10-3 and TRBJ2-6; D unresolved. V was clipped by 0 bases and J by 0 bases, with 6 bases between them. This CDR3 has 16 residues. Looked up from germline, CDR1 is ENHRY and CDR2 is SYGVKD. DNA for the CDR3: TGTGCCATCAGTGAGTCATTGACCTCTGGGGCCAACGTCCTGACTTTC. It is translated as CAISESLTSGANVLTF.

V is TRBV18 and J is TRBJ1-2; D is uncertain. The CDR3 extends over 14 amino acids. In germline, CDR1 is KGHSH, CDR2 LQKENI. Deletions cut 1 base from V and 1 base from J, with 7 bases between. The CDR3: CASSPLYSNYGYTF. CDR3 nucleotide sequence: TGTGCCAGCTCACCACTTTACAGTAACTATGGCTACACCTTC.

The CDR3 nucleotides are TGTGCCACCAGTGATTCCGGGTCCCACTCTGGGGCCAACGTCCTGACTTTC. Translating gives CATSDSGSHSGANVLTF. The V gene is TRBV24-1, the J gene TRBJ2-6; D is ambiguous. Germline assignment: CDR1 KGHDR and CDR2 SFDVKD. There are 17 residues in the CDR3. V lost 2 bases, J lost 0 bases, and 10 bases lay in between.

This clone was recorded a few times. The chain carries TRBV11-2 and TRBJ2-7, with TRBD2 as a possible D gene (5 bases). Germline V gene sequence: CDR1 SGHAT, CDR2 FQNNGV. The CDR3 has 16 residues. V dropped 6 bases and J dropped 0 bases, with 18 bases sitting between them. The CDR3 nucleotides are TGTGCCAGCAGGCCCGGGAAGGGCAGCCGCTCCTACGAGCAGTACTTC. Translating it yields CASRPGKGSRSYEQYF. The variable domain in full, with the rest retrieved from reference TRBV11-2 and TRBJ2-7, is EAGVAQSPRYKIIEKRQSVAFWCNPISGHATLYWYQQILGQGPKLLIQFQNNGVVDDSQLPKDRFSAERLKGVDSTLKIQPAKLEDSAVYLCASRPGKGSRSYEQYFGPGTRLTVT.

Here the CDR3 reads CASSILAGGQYEQYF. In DNA, the CDR3 is TGTGCCAGCAGTATACTAGCGGGGGGGCAGTACGAGCAGTACTTC. The chain joins TRBV2 to TRBJ2-7, with 13 bases aligning to TRBD2. The germline V gene has CDR1 SNHLY and CDR2 FYNNEI. V lost 5 bases, J lost 4 bases, and 5 bases stayed unmatched. The CDR3 runs to 15 residues. The full variable domain, with the rest looked up from reference TRBV2 and TRBJ2-7, is EPEVTQTPSHQVTQMGQEVILRCVPISNHLYFYWYRQILGQKVEFLVSFYNNEISEKSEIFDDQFSVERPDGSNFTLKIRSTKLEDSAMYFCASSILAGGQYEQYFGPGTRLTVT.

The CDR3 sequence: CASSEAIAVAQQNGYTF. DNA for the CDR3: TGTGCCAGCAGTGAAGCCATAGCCGTCGCCCAGCAGAATGGCTACACCTTC. J is TRBJ1-2 and V is TRBV6-1; D is uncertain. The CDR3 spans 17 residues. With 0 bases removed from V and 6 bases from J, the gap between germline ends came to 20 bases. Germline assignment: CDR1 MNHNS and CDR2 SASEGT.

In regard to this clone: The germline gene is not matched at one end of the junction; a read error may be the cause. This sequence joins TRBV14 and TRBJ2-5, with D maybe TRBD2 (6 bases). The CDR3 is 15 residues long. CDR1 and CDR2 from the germline V gene are SGHDN and FVKESK. The CDR3 region is CASSQRVGSQGTQYF. CDR3 in DNA: TGTGCCAGCAGCCAGCGGGTCGGGAGCCAAGGGACCCAGTACTTC.

The chain links TRBV6-6 to TRBJ2-2; 8 positions agree with TRBD2. The germline V gene encodes CDR1 MNHNY and CDR2 SVGAGI (reference sequence). The CDR3 sequence is 13 residues long. The ends lost 2 bases at V and 12 bases at J; junction bases unmatched: 5. This CDR3 reads CASSYNEREKLFF. The CDR3 DNA reads as TGTGCCAGCAGTTACAATGAGCGGGAGAAGCTGTTTTTT.

This clone occurred once. V gene TRBV3-1 (or the pseudogene TRBV3-2) combines with J gene TRBJ2-1; maybe TRBD2 (6 bases). The CDR3 sequence is 14 residues long. CDR1 and CDR2 from the germline V gene are LGHDT and YNNKEL (reference sequence). The V and J ends lost 4 bases and 6 bases respectively, with 13 bases between them. CDR3 bases: TGTGCCAGCAGCCTGGGGGGACGGGGCAATGAGCAGTTCTTC. It translates to CASSLGGRGNEQFF.

CDR3 nucleotides: TGTGCCAGCAGTTACTCGACAGACTACGAGCAGTACTTC. It codes for CASSYSTDYEQYF. This chain connects TRBV6-6 to TRBJ2-7; D possibly corresponds to TRBD1 (5 bases). Trimming pared 0 bases from V and 3 bases from J, leaving 6 bases between. The CDR3 is 13 amino acids. Germline lookup yields CDR1 MNHNY and CDR2 SVGAGI (reference sequence).

Only one count was recorded for this clone. The chain is built from TRBV30 and TRBJ1-3, with no clear D. Per the germline V gene, CDR1 is GTSNPN and CDR2 is SVGIG (reference sequence). The CDR3 extends over 13 amino acids. The V end was cut by 0 bases, the J end by 8 bases, with 11 bases between. Here the CDR3 DNA reads TGTGCCTGGAGTGTACGCCCGTGGGACACCATATATTTT. Encoded protein: CAWSVRPWDTIYF.

The rearrangement links TRBV5-1 to TRBJ1-2; perhaps TRBD1 as D (6 bases). V dropped 0 bases and J dropped 2 bases, with 14 bases sitting between them. The CDR3 length is 16 residues. CDR1 is SGHRS, CDR2 YFSETQ, per germline. The CDR3 protein is CASSLGMDSWNYGYTF. CDR3 DNA sequence: TGCGCCAGCAGCTTGGGAATGGACAGCTGGAACTATGGCTACACCTTC.

The chain employs TRBV18 and TRBJ2-1; TRBD2 is a possible D gene (6 bases). The germline V gene has CDR1 KGHSH and CDR2 LQKENI. The CDR3 is 16 residues long. Trimming left V 1 base short and J 0 bases short, with 10 bases between. The CDR3 nucleotides read TGTGCCAGCTCACCACGTATAGCGGACTCCTACAATGAGCAGTTCTTC. Amino acids: CASSPRIADSYNEQFF. The complete variable domain, with remaining parts taken from reference TRBV18 and TRBJ2-1, reads NAGVMQNPRHLVRRRGQEARLRCSPMKGHSHVYWYRQLPEEGLKFMVYLQKENIIDESGMPKERFSAEFPKEGPSILRIQQVVRGDSAAYFCASSPRIADSYNEQFFGPGTRLTVL.

The sample holds one count of this clone. The chain recombines TRBV19 with TRBJ1-4; D unclear. V dropped 8 bases and J dropped 6 bases, with 16 bases sitting between them. The length of the CDR3 is 14 residues. Germline V gives CDR1 LNHDA, CDR2 SQIVND (reference sequence). CDR3 region: CASLSEPTDEKLFF. CDR3 coding DNA: TGTGCCAGTCTATCCGAACCTACGGATGAAAAACTGTTTTTT.

V gene TRBV28 combines with J gene TRBJ2-7; D uncertain. The germline V and J ends were trimmed by 7 bases and 3 bases, with 19 bases remaining between them. The germline gives CDR1 MDHEN, CDR2 SYDVKM. CDR3 length: 15 residues. For the CDR3, the DNA is TGTGCCAGCACCAACAAAGGGCAGCTTCACTACGAGCAGTACTTC. As protein: CASTNKGQLHYEQYF.

The chain couples TRBV6-5 to TRBJ2-2; D uncertain. The germline V gene has CDR1 MNHEY and CDR2 SVGAGI. The CDR3 covers 13 residues. The ends were cut back, 7 bases at V and 2 bases at J, with 8 bases in the middle. The CDR3 reads CASTSRNTGELFF. In DNA form, the CDR3 reads TGTGCCAGCACTTCCCGCAACACCGGGGAGCTGTTTTTT.

This clone was observed a single time. This CDR3 is CASSVAGGTIAEAFF. CDR3 nucleotides: TGTGCCAGCAGCGTAGCAGGAGGGACAATTGCTGAAGCTTTCTTT. V and J are TRBV9 and TRBJ1-1; TRBD1 is a possible D gene (6 bases). This CDR3 has 15 residues. Germline CDR1 and CDR2: SGDLS and YYNGEE. The V and J ends lost 0 bases and 6 bases respectively, with 15 bases between them.

This chain joins TRBV10-1 and TRBJ2-1; weak D call: TRBD2 (6 bases). The V and J ends lost 4 bases and 6 bases respectively, with 19 bases between them. CDR1 is WNHNN, CDR2 SYGVQD, per germline (reference sequence). The length of the CDR3 is 16 residues. The DNA for the CDR3 is TGCGCCAGCAGTGGCTACTCGGGGGAAGGGATCAATGAGCAGTTCTTC. It yields the protein CASSGYSGEGINEQFF.

The V gene is TRBV6-6, the J gene TRBJ2-7; D unresolved. V lost 0 bases and J lost 2, with 11 bases in between. Germline assignment: CDR1 MNHNY and CDR2 SVGAGI (reference sequence). The CDR3 spans 15 residues. CDR3 sequence reads: CASSYSMSGTYEQYF. The CDR3, as DNA: TGTGCCAGCAGTTACTCGATGTCTGGGACCTACGAGCAGTACTTC.

This chain connects TRBV4-1 to TRBJ2-1; no definite D call. Germline V CDR1 and CDR2: MGHRA, YSYEKL. Trimming removed 4 bases at V and 8 bases at J, with 18 bases between. The CDR3 has 15 amino acids. The CDR3 protein is CASSRAWRPADEQFF. In nucleotides, the CDR3 is TGCGCCAGCAGCCGTGCCTGGCGACCTGCCGATGAGCAGTTCTTC.